This entry is about one TCR beta chain. This record comes from a study of blood T cell repertoires in COVID-19. Method: immunoSEQ multiplex PCR; TCRdb's copy keeps in-frame clones and lacks some. Of 150,000 to 200,000 clones listed, 75% to 85% are singletons. The CDR3 has 16 amino acids. Between the trimmed V and J ends, which lost 5 bases and 0 bases, there was a span of 15 bases. Germline V lookup: CDR1 SGHTA, CDR2 FQGNSA. V gene TRBV7-2 combines with J gene TRBJ2-3; D not resolved. The sequence was obtained from a woman between 40 and 55 years old with COVID-19, enrolled during active disease. The sample consisted of peripheral blood. Here the CDR3 reads CASSLQETFSTDTQYF. The CDR3, as DNA: TGTGCCAGCAGCCTTCAAGAGACATTTAGCACAGATACGCAGTATTTT.